A single sample is the source of the 6 T cell receptor beta chains below, sequenced in a study of blood T cell repertoires in COVID-19. Produced via immunoSEQ multiplex PCR; TCRdb's table is partial and in-frame only. The repertoire consists of roughly 20,000 clones, with around 80% occurring once and the leading ten covering over 7.5%. Sequencing was performed on peripheral blood. Receptor source: a man between 60 and 70 years old with acute or convalescent COVID-19.

J is TRBJ2-7 and V is TRBV9; 7 nucleotides agree with TRBD2. The germline V gene has CDR1 SGDLS and CDR2 YYNGEE. J was trimmed by 0 bases and V by 2 bases; bases with no gene match: 2. The CDR3 is 14 residues long. As DNA, the CDR3 is TGTGCCAGCAGCGTGGGCGGGAGCTCCTACGAGCAGTACTTC. This codes for CASSVGGSSYEQYF.

The chain carries TRBV9 and TRBJ1-6; 7 positions agree with TRBD1. From germline, CDR1 is SGDLS and CDR2 YYNGEE. V shed 0 bases and J 7 bases; nucleotides not matched to a gene: 1. The CDR3 extends over 14 amino acids. CDR3 in amino acids: CASSVDRGNSPLHF. The CDR3 DNA sequence: TGTGCCAGCAGCGTAGACAGGGGAAATTCACCCCTCCACTTT. Full variable domain (rest looked up from reference TRBV9 and TRBJ1-6): DSGVTQTPKHLITATGQRVTLRCSPRSGDLSVYWYQQSLDQGLQFLIQYYNGEERAKGNILERFSAQQFPDLHSELNLSSLELGDSALYFCASSVDRGNSPLHFGNGTRLTVT.

This clone was observed a handful of times. CDR3 nucleotide sequence: TGTGCCTGGAGTAAAGGACCCCGGGGGCCCCAGCATTTT. It specifies CAWSKGPRGPQHF. The chain couples TRBV30 to TRBJ1-5; no firm D call. The CDR3 consists of 13 residues. Trimming pared 2 bases from V and 9 bases from J, leaving 14 bases between. Germline assignment: CDR1 GTSNPN and CDR2 SVGIG (reference sequence).

The chain combines TRBV6-5 with TRBJ1-5, with D perhaps TRBD1 (6 bases). There are 15 residues in the CDR3. Between the trimmed V and J ends, which lost 8 bases and 5 bases, there was a span of 19 bases. Germline lookup yields CDR1 MNHEY and CDR2 SVGAGI. In nucleotides, the CDR3 is TGTGCCAGCCAGACGGACAGTGGATGGGATCAGCCCCAGCATTTT. This sequence encodes CASQTDSGWDQPQHF.

This chain uses TRBV6-5 with TRBJ1-2, with no clear D. Trimming shortened V by 6 bases and J by 6 bases, and 17 bases separated the two germline ends. Per the germline V gene, CDR1 is MNHEY and CDR2 is SVGAGI. The CDR3 runs 14 residues. CDR3 residues: CASRTYGVSHGYTF. CDR3 bases: TGTGCCAGCAGGACTTACGGCGTGTCTCATGGCTACACCTTC.

There are a few counts of this clone. The V and J genes are TRBV30 and TRBJ1-5; 7 bases are a match to TRBD1. Germline CDR1 GTSNPN, CDR2 SVGIG (reference sequence). This CDR3 has 15 residues. V shed 0 bases and J 4 bases; nucleotides not matched to a gene: 6. The CDR3 coding sequence is TGTGCCTGGAGTGTCGGGGTCAGGGGGAATCAGCCCCAGCATTTT. It encodes CAWSVGVRGNQPQHF. Drawing the rest from reference TRBV30 and TRBJ1-5, the complete variable domain is SQTIHQWPATLVQPVGSPLSLECTVEGTSNPNLYWYRQAAGRGLQLLFYSVGIGQISSEVPQNLSASRPQDRQFILSSKKLLLSDSGFYLCAWSVGVRGNQPQHFGDGTRLSIL.